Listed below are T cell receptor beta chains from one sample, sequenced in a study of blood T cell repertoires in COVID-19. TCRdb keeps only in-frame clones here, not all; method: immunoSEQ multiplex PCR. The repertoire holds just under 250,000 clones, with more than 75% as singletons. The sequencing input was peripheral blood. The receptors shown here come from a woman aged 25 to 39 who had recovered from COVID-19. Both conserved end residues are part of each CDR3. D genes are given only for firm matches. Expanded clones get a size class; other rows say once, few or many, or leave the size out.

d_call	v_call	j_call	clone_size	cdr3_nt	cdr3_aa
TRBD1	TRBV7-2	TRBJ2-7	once	TGTGCCAGCGGGGGACAGGGGGTGACCTACGAGCAGTACTTC	CASGGQGVTYEQYF
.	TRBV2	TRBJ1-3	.	TGTGCCAGCAGGGAAAAAGGGGGCTCTGGAAACACCATATATTTT	CASREKGGSGNTIYF
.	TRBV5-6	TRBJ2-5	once	TGTGCCAGCAGCTTAAATTTGGACACAGTACAAGAGACCCAGTACTTC	CASSLNLDTVQETQYF
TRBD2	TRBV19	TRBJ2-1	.	TGTGCCAGTAGTATTTCCAGCGGGGGCTACAATGAGCAGTTCTTC	CASSISSGGYNEQFF
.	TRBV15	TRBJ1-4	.	TGTGCCACCAGCAGAGAATTGCGAGAAAAACTGTTTTTT	CATSRELREKLFF
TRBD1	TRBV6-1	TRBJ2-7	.	TGTGCCAGCAGTGAAGGACAGGGCGGCGACGAGCAGTACTTC	CASSEGQGGDEQYF
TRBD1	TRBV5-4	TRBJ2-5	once	TGTGCCAGCAGCTTGCCCGGACAGGATGGAGAGACCCAGTACTTC	CASSLPGQDGETQYF
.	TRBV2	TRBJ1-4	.	TGTGCCAGCAGCATAGGGGGAATTGGTGAAAAACTGTTTTTT	CASSIGGIGEKLFF
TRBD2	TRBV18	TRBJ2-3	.	TGTGCCAGCTCACCACGGTTAGCGGGGATTCCTAGCACAGATACGCAGTATTTT	CASSPRLAGIPSTDTQYF
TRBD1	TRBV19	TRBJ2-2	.	TGTGCCAGTAGTATCGGGACAGGGAGGTACACCGGGGAGCTGTTTTTT	CASSIGTGRYTGELFF
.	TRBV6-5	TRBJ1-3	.	TGTGCCAGCCAAGACTCGGGCTCTGGAAACACCATATATTTT	CASQDSGSGNTIYF
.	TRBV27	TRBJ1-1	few	TGTGCCAGCAAGCGCCCCGGGGGGATGAACACTGAAGCTTTCTTT	CASKRPGGMNTEAFF
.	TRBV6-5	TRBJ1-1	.	TGTGCCAGCAGTTACTCCCGTCCCGGTGGAGCTTTCTTT	CASSYSRPGGAFF
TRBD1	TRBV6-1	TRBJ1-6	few	TGTGCCAGCAGTGGCCCCTCCGGGACAGATTATTCACCCCTCCACTTT	CASSGPSGTDYSPLHF
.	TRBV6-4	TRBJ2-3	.	TGTGCCAGCAGCCGCACCTTAGGCGGTATGGATACGCAGTATTTT	CASSRTLGGMDTQYF
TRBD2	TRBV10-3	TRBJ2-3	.	TGTGCCATCAGTGAAATGCGGGGGGGCGTTACCGCAGAGGATACGCAGTATTTT	CAISEMRGGVTAEDTQYF
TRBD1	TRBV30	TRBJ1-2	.	TGTGCCTGGAGTGTTTGGACAGGTCCCTATGGCTACACCTTC	CAWSVWTGPYGYTF
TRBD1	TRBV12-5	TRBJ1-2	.	TGTGCTAGTGGTTTGGTGCCGACAGGGGACGATGGCTACACCTTC	CASGLVPTGDDGYTF
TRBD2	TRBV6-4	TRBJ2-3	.	TGTGCCAGCAGTGAAACTAGCGGGGACTCCACAGATACGCAGTATTTT	CASSETSGDSTDTQYF
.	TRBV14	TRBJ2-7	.	TGTGCCAGCAGCCAATGGGACATCAAAGGCTACGAGCAGTACTTC	CASSQWDIKGYEQYF
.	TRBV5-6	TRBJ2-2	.	TGTGCCAGCGGGACACAGAACACCGGGGAGCTGTTTTTT	CASGTQNTGELFF
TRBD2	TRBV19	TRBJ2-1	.	TGTGCCAGTTCTGGGGGGGTTTGGTACAATGAGCAGTTCTTC	CASSGGVWYNEQFF
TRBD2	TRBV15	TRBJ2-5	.	TGTGCCACCAGCAGACTAGCGGGGGCCCAAGAGACCCAGTACTTC	CATSRLAGAQETQYF
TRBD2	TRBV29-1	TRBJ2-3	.	TGCAGCGTGGTCGATGCGGGGGGTTTGGATACGCAGTATTTT	CSVVDAGGLDTQYF
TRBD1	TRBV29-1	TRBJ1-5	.	TGCAGCCTAAGGGACAGGGCGGATCAGCCCCAGCATTTT	CSLRDRADQPQHF
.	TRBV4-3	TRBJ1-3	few	TGCGCCAGCAGCCTTAATAAGCTAACCTCTGGAAACACCATATATTTT	CASSLNKLTSGNTIYF
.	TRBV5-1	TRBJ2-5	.	TGCGCCAGCACGCCACCACGCGGGGCGGCCGTTGTGGGGACCCAGTACTTC	CASTPPRGAAVVGTQYF
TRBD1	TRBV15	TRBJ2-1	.	TGTGCCACCAGCAGGGGGACAGGGCTCAATGAGCAGTTCTTC	CATSRGTGLNEQFF
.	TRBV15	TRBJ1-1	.	TGTGCCACCAGCAGAGATATGGCAGTAAACACTGAAGCTTTCTTT	CATSRDMAVNTEAFF
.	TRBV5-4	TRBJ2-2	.	TGTGCCAGCAGCTTGGGGGGGATAACAGGAGGGACCGGGGAGCTGTTTTTT	CASSLGGITGGTGELFF
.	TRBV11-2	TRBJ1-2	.	TGTGCCAGCAGCTGGAGTACGGGAGGAGAGGGCTACACCTTC	CASSWSTGGEGYTF
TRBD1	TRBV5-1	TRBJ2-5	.	TGCGCCAGCAGACCCACAGGGGGCTCCCAAGAGACCCAGTACTTC	CASRPTGGSQETQYF
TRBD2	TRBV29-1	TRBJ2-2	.	TGCAGCGTTAAGGCTAGCGGGGGGCCCCCCGGGGAGCTGTTTTTT	CSVKASGGPPGELFF
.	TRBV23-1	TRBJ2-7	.	TGCGCCAGCAGTCGGTCAAACAGCAGCATCTCCTACGAGCAGTACTTC	CASSRSNSSISYEQYF
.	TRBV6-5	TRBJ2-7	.	TGTGCCAGCAGCCGAGGGATCTCCTACGAGCAGTACTTC	CASSRGISYEQYF
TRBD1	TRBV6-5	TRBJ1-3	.	TGTGCCGTAGGGTTGGGACAGTGGAGTGGAAACACCATATATTTT	CAVGLGQWSGNTIYF
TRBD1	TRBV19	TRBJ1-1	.	TGTGCCAGTAGTATTCGAGGGGGCGGCGGAATGAACACTGAAGCTTTCTTT	CASSIRGGGGMNTEAFF